This TCR beta chain was profiled in a study of OX40 agonist ivuxolimab in advanced cancers. Germline CDR1 reads SGHAT; CDR2 reads FQNNGV. The CDR3 contains 13 residues. V dropped 5 bases and J dropped 7; count of bases not matched to a gene: 2. Profiling relied on immunoSEQ multiplex PCR, and the TCRdb table lists in-frame clones only, not all of them. The table includes under 90,000 clones, about 90% detected once. The sequencing here drew on CD4+ or CD8+ T cells sorted from blood, taken in a trial of the OX40 agonist ivuxolimab. The receptor was isolated from an adult with an advanced solid tumor such as melanoma, head and neck, liver or kidney cancer. The chain uses TRBV11-2 and TRBJ2-1; 10 bases agree with TRBD1. The CDR3 sequence: CASSPGQGNEQFF. In nucleotides, the CDR3 is TGTGCCAGCAGCCCGGGACAGGGGAATGAGCAGTTCTTC. Based on the CDR3 plus reference TRBV11-2 and TRBJ2-1, the full variable domain is EAGVAQSPRYKIIEKRQSVAFWCNPISGHATLYWYQQILGQGPKLLIQFQNNGVVDDSQLPKDRFSAERLKGVDSTLKIQPAKLEDSAVYLCASSPGQGNEQFFGPGTRLTVL.